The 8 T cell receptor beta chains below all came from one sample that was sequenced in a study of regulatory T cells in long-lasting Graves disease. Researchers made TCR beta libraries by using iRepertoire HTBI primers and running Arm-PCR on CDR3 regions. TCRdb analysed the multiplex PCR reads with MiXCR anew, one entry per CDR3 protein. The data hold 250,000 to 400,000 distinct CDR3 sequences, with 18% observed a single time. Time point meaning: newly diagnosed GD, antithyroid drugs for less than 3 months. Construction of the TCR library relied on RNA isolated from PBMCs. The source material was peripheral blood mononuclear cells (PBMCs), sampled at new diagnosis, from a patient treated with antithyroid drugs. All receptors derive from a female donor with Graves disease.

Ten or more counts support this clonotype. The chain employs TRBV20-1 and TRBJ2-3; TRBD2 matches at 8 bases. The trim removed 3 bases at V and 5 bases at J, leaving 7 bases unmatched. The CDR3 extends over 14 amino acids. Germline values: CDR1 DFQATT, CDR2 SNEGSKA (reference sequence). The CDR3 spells CSARGAGDLDTQYF. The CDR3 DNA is TGCAGTGCTAGGGGAGCGGGAGACTTAGATACGCAGTATTTT.

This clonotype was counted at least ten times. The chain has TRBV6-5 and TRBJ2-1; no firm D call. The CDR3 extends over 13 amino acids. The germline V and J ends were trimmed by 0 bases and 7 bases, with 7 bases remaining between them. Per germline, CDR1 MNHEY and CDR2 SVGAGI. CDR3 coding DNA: TGTGCCAGCAGTTACTCCCCGGTGAATGAGCAGTTCTTC. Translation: CASSYSPVNEQFF.

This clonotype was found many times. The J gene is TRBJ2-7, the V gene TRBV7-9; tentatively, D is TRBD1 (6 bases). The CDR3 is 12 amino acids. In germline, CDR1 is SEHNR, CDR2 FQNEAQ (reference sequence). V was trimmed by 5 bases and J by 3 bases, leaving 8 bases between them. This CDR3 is CASSGDIYEQYF. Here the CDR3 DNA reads TGTGCCAGCAGCGGGGACATCTACGAGCAGTACTTC.

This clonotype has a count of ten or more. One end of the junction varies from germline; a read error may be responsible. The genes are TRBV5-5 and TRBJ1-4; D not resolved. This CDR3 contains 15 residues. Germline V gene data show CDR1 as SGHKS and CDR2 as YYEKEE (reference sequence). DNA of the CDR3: TGCGCCAGCAGCTTAGGGCCCACGCTAGGCGAAAAACTGTTTTTT. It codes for CASSLGPTLGEKLFF. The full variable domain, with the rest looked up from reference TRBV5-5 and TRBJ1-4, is DAGVTQSPTHLIKTRGQQVTLRCSPISGHKSVSWYQQVLGQGPQFIFQYYEKEERGRGNFPDRFSARQFPNYSSELNVNALLLGDSALYLCASSLGPTLGEKLFFGSGTQLSVL.

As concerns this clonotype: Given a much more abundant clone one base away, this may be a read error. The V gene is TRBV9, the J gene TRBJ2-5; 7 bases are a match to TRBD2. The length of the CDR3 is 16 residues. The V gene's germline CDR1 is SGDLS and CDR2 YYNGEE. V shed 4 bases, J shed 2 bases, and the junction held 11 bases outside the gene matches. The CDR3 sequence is CASSHGLVGGQETQYF. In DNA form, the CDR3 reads TGTGCCAGCAGCCATGGACTAGTGGGAGGGCAAGAGACCCAGTACTTC.

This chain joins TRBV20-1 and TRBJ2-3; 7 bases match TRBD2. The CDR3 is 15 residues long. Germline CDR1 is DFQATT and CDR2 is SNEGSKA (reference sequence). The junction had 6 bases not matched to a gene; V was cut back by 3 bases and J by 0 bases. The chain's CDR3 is CSARGSGTSTDTQYF. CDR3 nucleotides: TGCAGTGCTAGGGGGAGCGGGACTAGCACAGATACGCAGTATTTT.

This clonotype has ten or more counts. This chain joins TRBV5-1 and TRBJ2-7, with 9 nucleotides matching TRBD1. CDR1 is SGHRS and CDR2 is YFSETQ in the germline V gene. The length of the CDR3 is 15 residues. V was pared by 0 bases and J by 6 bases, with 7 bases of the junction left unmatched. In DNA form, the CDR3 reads TGCGCCAGCAGCTTGGAAGGACAGGGGTTGAGCGAGCAGTACTTC. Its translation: CASSLEGQGLSEQYF.

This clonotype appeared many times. Here the CDR3 reads CSVERREGLGEQFF. The DNA of the CDR3 is TGCAGCGTCGAGCGGCGGGAGGGCCTCGGGGAGCAGTTCTTC. The rearrangement joins TRBV29-1 to TRBJ2-1; 9 nucleotides align to TRBD2. CDR1 and CDR2 from the germline V gene are SQVTM and ANQGSEA. The junction had 13 bases not matched to a gene; V was cut back by 6 bases and J by 10 bases. There are 14 residues in the CDR3.